This TCR beta chain derives from a study of CD8 T cells in ankylosing spondylitis. General study findings and limits: A TCR beta motif made of about 8 highly homologous variants seemed typical of ankylosing spondylitis blood.

This clonotype came up a few times. What it recognizes is unknown. TCRdb reanalysed the 5' RACE reads using MiXCR and keeps one entry per CDR3 protein. The top ten clones hold roughly 1% of a sample with roughly 450,000 distinct CDR3 sequences, roughly 26% of them seen once. V trimming: 0 bases; J trimming: 6 bases; junction bases outside the gene matches: 11. The CDR3 has 17 amino acids. Germline CDR1 is ENHRY and CDR2 is SYGVKD. V gene TRBV10-3 combines with J gene TRBJ1-5, with 7 bases fitting TRBD1. Sequenced input: blood, either unsorted or a sorted T cell fraction (not recorded which). The receptor's source is a male donor with ankylosing spondylitis. The CDR3 here is CAISESIGGASGQPQHF. CDR3 DNA: TGTGCCATCAGTGAGTCCATAGGGGGCGCATCCGGTCAGCCCCAGCATTTT.